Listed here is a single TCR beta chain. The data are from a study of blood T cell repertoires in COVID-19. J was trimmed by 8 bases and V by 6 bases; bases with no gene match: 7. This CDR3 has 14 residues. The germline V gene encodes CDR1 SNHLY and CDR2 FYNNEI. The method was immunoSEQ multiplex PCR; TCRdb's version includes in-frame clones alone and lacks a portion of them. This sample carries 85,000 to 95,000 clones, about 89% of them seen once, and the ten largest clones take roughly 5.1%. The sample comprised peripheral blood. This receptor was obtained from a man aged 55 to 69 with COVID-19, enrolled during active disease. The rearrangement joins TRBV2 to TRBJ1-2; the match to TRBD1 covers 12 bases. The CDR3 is CASRRGQGADGYTF. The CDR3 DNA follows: TGTGCCAGCAGACGGGGACAGGGGGCTGACGGCTACACCTTC.